The present T cell receptor beta chain was sequenced within a study of blood T cell repertoires in COVID-19. TCRdb's copy holds only in-frame clones and misses some; the assay was immunoSEQ multiplex PCR. The table shows over 250,000 clones, with 85% occurring only once. This CDR3 has 14 amino acids. Germline CDR1 reads LNHNV; CDR2 reads YYDKDF (reference sequence). V lost 5 bases and J lost 3, with 14 bases in between. The receptor's source is a human donor in a cohort sampled during active COVID-19. The gene calls are TRBV15 and TRBJ2-7, with D perhaps matching TRBD2 (6 bases). Sample: peripheral blood. The CDR3, as DNA: TGTGCCACCAGCCCTTCGCGGGGAGGCTACGAGCAGTACTTC. It yields the protein CATSPSRGGYEQYF. The full variable domain, completed using reference TRBV15 and TRBJ2-7, is DAMVIQNPRYQVTQFGKPVTLSCSQTLNHNVMYWYQQKSSQAPKLLFHYYDKDFNNEADTPDNFQSRRPNTSFCFLDIRSPGLGDTAMYLCATSPSRGGYEQYFGPGTRLTVT.